This record concerns one TCR beta chain sequence. Under the authors' procedure: The authors estimated nucleated cell counts from reference gene primer amplification. Profiled with immunoSEQ multiplex PCR; TCRdb holds only in-frame clones, not every one. That table is the source of V, J and clone size, and D and trimming were worked out from the DNA. The top ten hold under 3% of the sample, which has 95,000 to 130,000 clones, 83% seen once. This entry comes from a study of blood T cell repertoires in COVID-19. Study in general: COVID-19 samples from acute and convalescent phases originated in the United States, Italy and Spain. The analysed material was cDNA or gDNA that came from T cells, B-cell-depleted T cells, or PBMCs.

The CDR3 totals 17 residues. Sequencing input: peripheral blood. The clonotype originates from a man younger than 40 with acute or convalescent COVID-19. The J gene is TRBJ1-2, the V gene TRBV21-1; TRBD1 is the table's D call, not checked against the DNA. TRBV21-1 is annotated as a pseudogene. The CDR3 sequence: CASSKAFGRVMDYGYTF. In DNA form, the CDR3 reads TGTGCCAGCAGCAAAGCGTTCGGCAGGGTTATGGACTATGGCTACACCTTC.